These 14 T cell receptor beta chains were all obtained from the same sample, sequenced in a study of T cells in Graves' hyperthyroidism and ophthalmopathy. Template material for amplifying TCR beta CDR3 regions consisted of RNA transcripts. With the HTBI primer set, the TCR CDR3 went through a first round of RT-PCR. TCRdb called the multiplex PCR reads again in MiXCR, with one record for every CDR3 protein. The repertoire has around 300,000 distinct CDR3 sequences, approximately 12% of them found once; the top ten carry roughly 8.5%. The material sequenced was blood. The source is a woman aged 30 to 39 with Graves' hyperthyroidism that later progressed to Graves' ophthalmopathy.

The CDR3 region is CASSSGLAGGNNEQFF. The CDR3 nucleotides read TGTGCCAGCAGCTCCGGACTAGCGGGAGGGAACAATGAGCAGTTCTTC. The chain couples TRBV7-3 to TRBJ2-1; TRBD2 aligns across 15 bases. V lost 4 bases to trimming and J lost 5 bases; unmatched junction nucleotides: 3. The germline CDR1 and CDR2 sequences are SGHTA and FQGTGA. CDR3 size: 16 residues.

This clonotype has just a few counts. J is TRBJ2-7 and V is TRBV4-2, with TRBD2 matching 8 bases. The CDR3 loop spans 14 amino acids. CDR1 LGHNA and CDR2 YNFKEQ come from the germline V gene. J was trimmed by 5 bases and V by 4 bases; bases with no gene match: 7. The CDR3 reads CASSRQTSVDEQYF. The CDR3 DNA is TGTGCCAGCAGCCGTCAGACTAGCGTTGACGAGCAGTACTTC.

This clonotype was seen repeatedly, ten times or more. This chain links TRBV12-3 or TRBV12-4 with TRBJ2-3; perhaps TRBD1 as D (5 bases). V was trimmed by 3 bases and J by 6 bases, leaving 10 bases between them. The CDR3 is made up of 13 amino acids. In DNA, the CDR3 is TGTGCCAGCAGTTTCAGGGTCAGGGATACGCAGTATTTT. The encoded protein is CASSFRVRDTQYF.

Many counts were recorded for this clonotype. The chain recombines TRBV9 with TRBJ1-2; D remains unclear. CDR3 length: 13 residues. V lost 5 bases, J lost 4 bases, and 12 bases lay in between. Germline V gene sequence: CDR1 SGDLS, CDR2 YYNGEE. In nucleotides, the CDR3 is TGTGCCAGCAGTGCCAACGGCCGCTATGGCTACACCTTC. As protein: CASSANGRYGYTF.

This clonotype was counted ten times or more. In DNA form, the CDR3 reads TGTGCCACCAGTGATACTCCCCTTATAGCGGACAACACAGATACGCAGTATTTT. Translating it yields CATSDTPLIADNTDTQYF. J is TRBJ2-3 and V is TRBV24-1; D is possibly TRBD2 (6 bases). Germline V lookup: CDR1 KGHDR, CDR2 SFDVKD. The CDR3 covers 18 residues. Deletions cut 3 bases from V and 2 bases from J, with 20 bases between.

This clonotype came up many times. The chain carries TRBV28 and TRBJ1-2; possibly TRBD1 for D (5 bases). V was cut by 4 bases and J by 2 bases, with 8 bases left in between. CDR1 and CDR2 (germline): MDHEN, SYDVKM. The CDR3 extends over 13 amino acids. The CDR3 nucleotides read TGTGCCAGCAGTTCGGACAAAAACTATGGCTACACCTTC. It is translated as CASSSDKNYGYTF.

The V and J genes are TRBV19 and TRBJ1-1; D might be TRBD1 (5 bases). CDR3 length: 14 amino acids. In germline, CDR1 is LNHDA, CDR2 SQIVND (reference sequence). Trimming cost V 9 bases and J 1 base, with 15 bases left between them. The CDR3 sequence is CASCSFGANTEAFF. CDR3 DNA sequence: TGTGCCAGCTGTTCTTTTGGGGCGAACACTGAAGCTTTCTTT.

This clonotype has a count of ten or more. The rearrangement uses TRBV19 and TRBJ1-2; 7 bases line up with TRBD1. The CDR3 loop spans 14 amino acids. The J segment lost 8 bases and the V segment lost 4 bases, leaving 10 bases of the junction unmatched. The V gene's germline CDR1 is LNHDA and CDR2 SQIVND (reference sequence). CDR3 loop: CASSTYRGFDGYTF. The CDR3 DNA reads as TGTGCCAGTAGTACCTACAGGGGATTCGACGGCTACACCTTC.

This clonotype was observed at least ten times. This chain joins TRBV7-2 and TRBJ2-1; TRBD1 agrees at 10 bases. Unmatched junction bases numbered 6, after V lost 4 bases and J lost 6 bases. This CDR3 has 15 residues. Germline V lookup: CDR1 SGHTA, CDR2 FQGNSA. The CDR3 loop is CASSSWTGGGNEQFF. In nucleotides, the CDR3 is TGTGCCAGCAGCTCCTGGACAGGGGGAGGCAATGAGCAGTTCTTC.

The sample holds many counts of this clonotype. The chain links TRBV28 to TRBJ1-4, with D unresolved. Looked up from germline, CDR1 is MDHEN and CDR2 is SYDVKM. The CDR3 spans 15 residues. Trimming stripped 5 bases from V and 3 bases from J, with 13 bases between. This chain's CDR3 is CASSPTGRSNEKLFF. The DNA of the CDR3 is TGTGCCAGCAGTCCCACCGGACGGTCTAATGAAAAACTGTTTTTT.

This clonotype appeared many times. The V gene is TRBV14, the J gene TRBJ1-1; the D gene is possibly TRBD1 (6 bases). The germline V gene encodes CDR1 SGHDN and CDR2 FVKESK. Trimming removed 1 base at V and 3 bases at J, with 9 bases between. The CDR3 is 14 residues long. In DNA, the CDR3 is TGTGCCAGCAGCCAAGCGGGGGCCCACACTGAAGCTTTCTTT. Protein: CASSQAGAHTEAFF.

This chain connects TRBV4-2 to TRBJ2-3, with 7 bases that match TRBD2. This CDR3 has 17 amino acids. Losses at the gene ends were 0 bases for V and 2 bases for J; bases not matched to a gene: 8. The V gene's germline CDR1 is LGHNA and CDR2 YNFKEQ. The CDR3 bases are TGTGCCAGCAGCCAAGATGGAGGGAGGGCCTACACAGATACGCAGTATTTT. This codes for CASSQDGGRAYTDTQYF.

This clonotype was recorded many times. The chain couples TRBV5-1 to TRBJ2-7; 10 nucleotides agree with TRBD2. The CDR3 spans 15 residues. The germline V gene encodes CDR1 SGHRS and CDR2 YFSETQ. The V and J ends lost 0 bases and 5 bases, in that order; junction bases with no gene match: 5. CDR3 loop: CASSLVLAGVHEQYF. In DNA form, the CDR3 reads TGCGCCAGCAGCTTGGTGCTAGCGGGAGTGCACGAGCAGTACTTC.

This clonotype was counted ten times or more. The chain has TRBV11-3 and TRBJ2-2; 7 nucleotides match TRBD1. The V gene's germline CDR1 is SGHNT and CDR2 YENEEA. The CDR3 runs to 16 residues. The V and J ends lost 5 bases and 0 bases, in that order; junction bases with no gene match: 6. This CDR3 is CASSPRQGSNTGELFF. The CDR3 nucleotides are TGTGCCAGCAGCCCCAGACAGGGCTCGAACACCGGGGAGCTGTTTTTT.